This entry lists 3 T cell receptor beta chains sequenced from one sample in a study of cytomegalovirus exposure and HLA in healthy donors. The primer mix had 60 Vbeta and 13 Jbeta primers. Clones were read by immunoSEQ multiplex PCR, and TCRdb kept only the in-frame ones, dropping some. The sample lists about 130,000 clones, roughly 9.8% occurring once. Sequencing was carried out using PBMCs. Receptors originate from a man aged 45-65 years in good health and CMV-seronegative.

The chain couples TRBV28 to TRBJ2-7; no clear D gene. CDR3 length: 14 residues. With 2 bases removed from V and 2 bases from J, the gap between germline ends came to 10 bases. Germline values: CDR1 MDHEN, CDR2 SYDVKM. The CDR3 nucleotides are TGTGCCAGCAGTTTAACTCACCTGGCCTACGAGCAGTACTTC. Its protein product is CASSLTHLAYEQYF.

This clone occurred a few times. CDR3 amino acids: CASSLLAGGTGYEQYF. CDR3 coding DNA: TGCGCCAGCAGCTTACTAGCGGGAGGGACGGGATACGAGCAGTACTTC. The chain employs TRBV5-1 and TRBJ2-7, with TRBD2 matching 13 bases. V lost 2 bases and J lost 4; bases outside the gene matches: 6. The CDR3 is made up of 16 amino acids. Germline V gene sequence: CDR1 SGHRS, CDR2 YFSETQ.

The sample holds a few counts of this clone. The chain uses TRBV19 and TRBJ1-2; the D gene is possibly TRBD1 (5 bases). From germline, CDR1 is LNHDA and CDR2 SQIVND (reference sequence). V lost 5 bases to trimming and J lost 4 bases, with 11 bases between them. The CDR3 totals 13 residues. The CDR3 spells CASSWGESYGYTF. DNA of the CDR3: TGTGCCAGTAGTTGGGGGGAAAGCTATGGCTACACCTTC. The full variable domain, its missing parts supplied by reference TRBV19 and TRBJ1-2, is DGGITQSPKYLFRKEGQNVTLSCEQNLNHDAMYWYRQDPGQGLRLIYYSQIVNDFQKGDIAEGYSVSREKKESFPLTVTSAQKNPTAFYLCASSWGESYGYTFGSGTRLTVV.